A selection of T cell receptor beta chains follows, all from one sample in a study of blood T cell repertoires in COVID-19. Libraries were prepared by immunoSEQ multiplex PCR; TCRdb keeps only in-frame clonotypes and omits some of them. The repertoire includes under 300,000 clones, around 82% of them detected once, and 4.5% to 5% sits in the top ten. The sequencing sample was made of peripheral blood. These TCRs come from a woman of 80 years or more with active or convalescent COVID-19. Each CDR3 is given with its conserved first and last residue. The D gene is left open where the match is weak. A row's size may be missing; if present it is once, few, many or a size class.

J gene,V gene,clone size,D gene,CDR3 protein,CDR3 DNA
TRBJ2-7,TRBV6-5,NA,NA,CASSPPELQGFEQYF,TGTGCCAGCAGTCCCCCGGAGTTACAGGGATTCGAGCAGTACTTC
TRBJ2-1,TRBV5-1,few,TRBD1,CASSSQGAGYNEQFF,TGCGCCAGCAGCTCACAGGGGGCTGGTTACAATGAGCAGTTCTTC
TRBJ1-4,TRBV7-9,NA,NA,CASSPYRASTNEKLFF,TGTGCCAGCAGCCCGTACAGGGCATCGACTAATGAAAAACTGTTTTTT
TRBJ1-1,TRBV7-9,NA,NA,CASSTEWRNTEAFF,TGTGCCAGCAGCACCGAATGGAGGAACACTGAAGCTTTCTTT
TRBJ2-1,TRBV28,NA,TRBD2,CASSRTSGAYNEQFF,TGTGCCAGCAGCCGGACTAGCGGGGCATACAATGAGCAGTTCTTC
TRBJ2-7,TRBV6-6,NA,TRBD2,CASSSGGWYEQYF,TGTGCCAGCAGTAGCGGGGGGTGGTACGAGCAGTACTTC
TRBJ2-3,TRBV3-1/TRBV3-2,NA,NA,CASSQDPQGTDTQYF,TGTGCCAGCAGCCAAGATCCGCAGGGAACAGATACGCAGTATTTT
TRBJ2-7,TRBV5-5,once,TRBD1,CASSLASDRFVFYEQYF,TGTGCCAGCAGCTTGGCCTCGGACAGGTTTGTCTTCTACGAGCAGTACTTC
TRBJ2-7,TRBV9,NA,NA,CASSASGYSYEQYF,TGTGCCAGCAGCGCGAGCGGGTACTCCTACGAGCAGTACTTC
TRBJ1-4,TRBV6-5,NA,NA,CASSFTRDLEKLFF,TGTGCCAGCAGTTTCACTCGGGATCTTGAAAAACTGTTTTTT
TRBJ2-1,TRBV19,few,NA,CASSLNRYNEQFF,TGTGCCAGTAGCCTCAACAGGTACAATGAGCAGTTCTTC
TRBJ2-3,TRBV5-1,NA,NA,CASSLTPPGRTTDTQYF,TGCGCCAGCAGCTTGACCCCACCTGGGAGGACGACAGATACGCAGTATTTT
TRBJ1-5,TRBV6-1,NA,TRBD1,CASSEGQTNNQPQHF,TGTGCCAGCAGTGAGGGACAGACTAACAATCAGCCCCAGCATTTT
TRBJ1-2,TRBV6-5,NA,TRBD1,CASSGTGGGYTF,TGTGCCAGCAGCGGGACAGGCGGCGGCTACACCTTC
TRBJ2-3,TRBV7-6,NA,TRBD2,CASSLTSGAHTDTQYF,TGTGCCAGCAGCTTAACTAGCGGGGCCCACACAGATACGCAGTATTTT
TRBJ2-7,TRBV3-1/TRBV3-2,NA,TRBD2,CASSQEALAGGYEQYF,TGTGCCAGCAGCCAAGAAGCGCTAGCGGGCGGCTACGAGCAGTACTTC
TRBJ1-1,TRBV2,once,NA,CASSQNGNTEAFF,TGTGCCAGCAGTCAGAATGGGAACACTGAAGCTTTCTTT
TRBJ2-1,TRBV3-1/TRBV3-2,NA,TRBD2,CASSPRGILTSGGWNEQFF,TGTGCCAGCAGCCCAAGGGGAATACTGACTAGCGGGGGGTGGAATGAGCAGTTCTTC
TRBJ2-5,TRBV9,NA,NA,CASSPGGGPSIAETQYF,TGTGCCAGCAGCCCTGGGGGGGGGCCCAGCATCGCGGAGACCCAGTACTTC
TRBJ2-1,TRBV18,NA,NA,CASSPPAFADEQFF,TGTGCCAGCTCACCACCGGCCTTTGCGGATGAGCAGTTCTTC
TRBJ2-3,TRBV6-1,few,NA,CASRQQGDTQYF,TGTGCCAGCAGGCAACAGGGAGATACGCAGTATTTT
TRBJ1-1,TRBV5-1,NA,NA,CASKGEILNTEAFF,TGCGCCAGCAAAGGGGAAATTTTGAACACTGAAGCTTTCTTT
TRBJ2-1,TRBV3-1/TRBV3-2,few,NA,CASSQVGRKQFF,TGTGCCAGCAGCCAAGTTGGGCGAAAGCAGTTCTTC
TRBJ1-2,TRBV5-6,once,TRBD1,CASSFVTGGDYGYTF,TGTGCCAGCAGCTTCGTGACAGGGGGCGACTATGGCTACACCTTC
TRBJ2-7,TRBV10-3,NA,TRBD1,CAISGTGNYEQYF,TGTGCCATCAGTGGGACAGGCAACTACGAGCAGTACTTC
TRBJ2-7,TRBV27,NA,TRBD2,CASSLSLGTSGYEQYF,TGTGCCAGCAGTCTTTCGTTAGGGACTAGCGGCTACGAGCAGTACTTC
TRBJ2-1,TRBV29-1,NA,NA,CSAQGTLQLNNEQFF,TGCAGCGCTCAAGGGACACTCCAATTAAACAATGAGCAGTTCTTC
TRBJ2-7,TRBV19,NA,NA,CASSIARTATSYEQYF,TGTGCCAGTAGTATAGCCCGGACAGCTACCTCCTACGAGCAGTACTTC
TRBJ1-1,TRBV5-1,NA,TRBD1,CASSWETGVGTEAFF,TGCGCCAGCAGCTGGGAAACAGGGGTGGGCACTGAAGCTTTCTTT
TRBJ2-1,TRBV5-1,NA,TRBD2,CASSTQAGGNNEQFF,TGCGCCAGCAGCACCCAAGCGGGAGGGAACAATGAGCAGTTCTTC
TRBJ1-2,TRBV20-1,NA,NA,CSASEGVGYTF,TGCAGTGCTAGTGAAGGGGTGGGCTACACCTTC
TRBJ1-1,TRBV2,NA,NA,CASSVTENTEAFF,TGTGCCAGCAGCGTGACAGAGAACACTGAAGCTTTCTTT
TRBJ1-1,TRBV5-1,once,TRBD1,CASSFGGQVNTEAFF,TGCGCCAGCAGCTTTGGGGGACAGGTGAACACTGAAGCTTTCTTT
TRBJ2-1,TRBV2,NA,TRBD2,CASLWTSGSEQFF,TGTGCCAGCCTCTGGACTAGCGGATCTGAGCAGTTCTTC
TRBJ2-7,TRBV7-9,NA,TRBD1,CASSEGQGEYYEQYF,TGTGCCAGCAGCGAGGGACAGGGTGAATACTACGAGCAGTACTTC
TRBJ1-2,TRBV10-3,NA,NA,CAISEGGARNYGYTF,TGTGCCATCAGTGAGGGGGGGGCGCGAAACTATGGCTACACCTTC